This T cell receptor beta chain was captured in a study of human T cells and chemical hapten exposure (dated by TCRdb to the early 2020s). With regard to the full study: For sensitization, 2% DPC in acetone was applied to a 2 cm by 2 cm area of upper inner arm skin. Alopecia areata with under or over 50% scalp involvement, alopecia totalis and alopecia universalis were represented in the patient cohort, which was mostly female. Blood was sampled from patients pre-sensitization (week 0) and at 2, 6 and about 24 weeks after DPC sensitization. Patch testing was done on the upper back using Finn chambers containing 0.01% DPC, and results were scored after 6 days according to International Contact Dermatitis Research Group standards. Throughout the study period of about 23 weeks, patients also received therapeutic DPC doses to the scalp every week. About 29 alopecia patients gave blood for TCR sequencing at one to four time points (pre-sensitization, 2, 6 and 24 weeks). The libraries were sequenced as a pool, and the TCR yield per sample differed mostly because of small variations in library volumes within the pool. In alopecia patients, the study followed how the peripheral blood TCR repertoire changed in vivo over primary and secondary sensitization to diphenylcyclopropenone (DPC), a hapten. Here is what the overall study found, with its caveats: The number of TCRs above 1 in 1000 frequency did not change with DPC sensitization; there was no evidence of global repertoire structure alterations. Compared with pre-sensitization or healthy control sets, expanded TCRs formed significantly more large CDR3 similarity clusters, which is consistent with antigen-driven responses. Patch test score correlated positively with the number of PT1 expanded TCRs, reaching significance at thresholds 8, 16 and 32 but not at 4. Repeated subsampling changed both the strength of the expansion versus patch-test correlation and the threshold at which that correlation became significant. Because every patient had alopecia, a presumed autoimmune disease, the patients' immune response might differ from that of healthy individuals.

The sample's time point label, decoded: patch test 1, 2 weeks after DPC sensitization. Sample treatment or condition, as interpreted from the label and publication: therapeutic diphenylcyclopropenone sensitization with weekly scalp DPC. At each patch-test visit, blood was drawn before the patch test was applied. Patients were considered eligible if aged 18 to 70, diagnosed with alopecia and deemed suitable for DPC therapy, and patients were excluded if pregnant. Total RNA was isolated from unfractionated whole blood collected in Tempus Blood RNA tubes. V and J lose 2 bases and 0 bases, and a span of 9 bases separates them. CDR3 length: 15 amino acids, cysteine to phenylalanine. Only the CDR3 part of the read is kept: 45 bases, read in frame from the first base. Based on the germline V gene, the CDR1 and CDR2 sequences are KGHDR and SFDVKD. Remarks on this clonotype: The target of this receptor is not known. Qualities for individual bases were not recorded, and no much larger clone is one base off.

The library relied on RACE. TCRdb shows the sequencer as NextSeq 500. Library preparation attached unique molecular identifiers to individual cDNA molecules for quantitative, reproducible TCR counting. For every blood RNA sample, sequencing covered both the TCR alpha and TCR beta chains. In the paper's pipeline: A median of around 96,000 TCRs per sample was observed, with a range of about 23,224 to 690,600. V, J and CDR3 annotation of the TCR reads was performed with the Decombinator software suite. For PS versus PT1 abundance plots, all samples were subsampled to the same number of TCRs (28,000). Expanded TCRs were defined as absent before sensitization and observed at least eight times at the 2-week time point. TCRdb trimmed the raw reads at Q25, called clones with MiXCR and kept productive beta chains. Identical CDR3 proteins give one entry, which carries the most common genes and DNA. These V and J calls derive from TCRdb rather than the authors' analysis. The sample table records about 340,000 distinct CDR3 sequences; around 7% of these occur just once. The ten largest clonotypes hold 8.4% of the sample.

The TCR comes from a woman aged 18-29 years with alopecia areata. Some clones in this sample may be carry-over from other donors' samples. The material sequenced was whole blood, taken in connection with sensitization to the hapten diphenylcyclopropenone (DPC). The sequence is built from TRBV24-1 and TRBJ2-5, with no confidently assigned D gene. The CDR3 reads as follows: CATSDSNTYQETQYF. The sequenced DNA: TGTGCCACCAGTGATTCTAACACGTACCAAGAGACCCAGTACTTC.